Below, 27 T cell receptor beta chains from the same sample are listed, as sequenced in a study of glioma-infiltrating T cells. Amplification of TCR alpha and beta CDR3 regions from RNA used iRepertoire nested multiplex PCR. Using its own MiXCR run on the multiplex PCR reads, TCRdb lists one record per CDR3 protein. The profile shows over 80,000 distinct CDR3 sequences, around 40% of them singletons. Sequencing was performed on glioma tissue, nonneoplastic brain tissue, or PBMCs (not recorded which). The receptors were sampled from a human donor with low-grade glioma or glioblastoma, undergoing nonglioma brain surgery, or in good health (not recorded which).

In this sample, this clonotype turned up once. Possible read error: a much larger clone is one base away. The V call is TRBV29-1, the J call TRBJ2-5; D is unclear. The germline V gene has CDR1 SQVTM and CDR2 ANQGSEA. The CDR3 covers 10 residues. The CDR3 DNA follows: TGCAGAACCTACATAGAGACCCAGTACTTC. This gives the protein CRTYIETQYF.

On this clonotype itself: A read error is likely, as this CDR3 ends without the conserved phenylalanine or tryptophan. The rearrangement uses TRBV6-5 and TRBJ2-1; TRBD1 matches at 8 bases. V dropped 6 bases and J dropped 6; count of bases not matched to a gene: 10. Looked up from germline, CDR1 is MNHEY and CDR2 is SVGAGI. The CDR3 runs to 15 residues. CDR3 nucleotide sequence: TGTGCCAGCAGCCGATCGGGACAGGTAGGCAATGAGCAGTTCCTC. It yields the protein CASSRSGQVGNEQFL.

This clonotype was counted many times. V gene TRBV7-2 combines with J gene TRBJ2-3; 10 bases agree with TRBD2. Germline V gene data show CDR1 as SGHTA and CDR2 as FQGNSA. This CDR3 contains 14 residues. V gave up 5 bases and J gave up 4 bases; unmatched junction bases: 3. The DNA of the CDR3 is TGTGCCAGCAGCGTCGGACTAGCGGCAGATACGCAGTATTTT. As protein: CASSVGLAADTQYF.

This clonotype was seen at least ten times. The V call is TRBV4-1, the J call TRBJ2-7; the D is unclear. Per germline, CDR1 MGHRA and CDR2 YSYEKL. V lost 3 bases and J 2 bases, leaving 14 bases between the germline ends. The CDR3 extends over 15 amino acids. This CDR3 is CASSQDAGVTYEQYF. The DNA of the CDR3 is TGCGCCAGCAGCCAGGACGCAGGAGTAACCTACGAGCAGTACTTC.

As for this clonotype: A single base separates this from a much larger clone, so it may be a read error. This chain uses TRBV5-4 with TRBJ2-3, with TRBD1 matching over 10 bases. Losses at the gene ends were 4 bases for V and 3 bases for J; bases not matched to a gene: 8. This CDR3 comprises 16 residues. Per germline, CDR1 SGHNT and CDR2 YYREEE (reference sequence). CDR3 residues: CASSPIGTGVTDTQYF. CDR3 DNA: TGTGCCAGCAGCCCTATTGGGACAGGGGTGACAGATACGCAGTATTTT.

This clonotype was observed at least ten times. The rearrangement uses TRBV5-1 and TRBJ2-6; D ambiguous. The CDR3 spans 15 residues. Trimming took 3 bases from V and 2 from J, leaving 9 bases between them. Germline-derived CDR1 and CDR2 are SGHRS and YFSETQ. Here the CDR3 DNA reads TGCGCCAGCAGCTCCTCTGTTGCTGGGGCCAACGTCCTGACTTTC. The encoded protein is CASSSSVAGANVLTF.

This clonotype was seen repeatedly, ten times or more. The rearrangement uses TRBV29-1 and TRBJ2-5; D is perhaps TRBD1 (5 bases). Germline loops: CDR1 SQVTM, CDR2 ANQGSEA. CDR3 size: 11 residues. V was cut by 6 bases and J by 2 bases, with 7 bases left in between. CDR3 protein: CSVTDQETQYF. CDR3 bases: TGCAGCGTGACAGATCAAGAGACCCAGTACTTC. The full variable domain, in which reference TRBV29-1 and TRBJ2-5 provide the parts outside the CDR3, is SAVISQKPSRDICQRGTSLTIQCQVDSQVTMMFWYRQQPGQSLTLIATANQGSEATYESGFVIDKFPISRPNLTFSTLTVSNMSPEDSSIYLCSVTDQETQYFGPGTRLLVL.

This clonotype has at least ten counts. V is TRBV10-3 and J is TRBJ2-7; D is possibly TRBD2 (5 bases). From germline, CDR1 is ENHRY and CDR2 SYGVKD. Trimming removed 4 bases from V and 6 bases from J, with 13 bases in between. The CDR3 spans 13 residues. CDR3 coding DNA: TGTGCCATCAGTGCGACTACCTTTAGCGAGCAGTACTTC. Its protein product is CAISATTFSEQYF.

This rearrangement joins TRBV18 to TRBJ2-1, with D hard to call. Trimming stripped 6 bases from V and 0 bases from J, with 15 bases between. The length of the CDR3 is 16 residues. Germline loops: CDR1 KGHSH, CDR2 LQKENI. This chain's CDR3 is CASSPRPSSSYNEQFF. Here the CDR3 DNA reads TGTGCCAGCTCGCCTAGACCCTCGAGCTCCTACAATGAGCAGTTCTTC.

This clonotype was detected many times. V usage is TRBV6-4 and J usage is TRBJ1-1; D is uncertain. The germline V and J ends were trimmed by 1 base and 2 bases, with 5 bases remaining between them. The CDR3 is made up of 13 amino acids. From germline, CDR1 is MRHNA and CDR2 SNTAGT. The CDR3 sequence: CASSDYPNTEAFF. The CDR3, as DNA: TGTGCCAGCAGTGACTACCCCAACACTGAAGCTTTCTTT.

This rearrangement joins TRBV30 to TRBJ2-2; 15 bases align to TRBD2. J lost 5 bases, V lost 0 bases, and 13 bases had no gene match. Germline CDR1 GTSNPN, CDR2 SVGIG (reference sequence). This CDR3 contains 20 residues. In nucleotides, the CDR3 is TGTGCCTGGAGTGTATATGGGGGACGGGGACTAGCGGGAGGAACCGGGGAGCTGTTTTTT. Its protein is CAWSVYGGRGLAGGTGELFF.

The chain employs TRBV20-1 and TRBJ2-3; 8 bases are shared with TRBD2. From germline, CDR1 is DFQATT and CDR2 SNEGSKA (reference sequence). This CDR3 contains 15 residues. Trimming removed 2 bases from V and 11 bases from J; junction bases left unmatched: 15. The DNA of the CDR3 is TGCAGTGCTAGAATAGCGGGGCAGGCCACCGGGGAGCAGTATTTT. This encodes CSARIAGQATGEQYF.

This clonotype was seen ten or more times. A read error may explain this, as a much larger clone is one base away. The J gene is TRBJ2-2, the V gene TRBV24-1; D gene ambiguous. The CDR3 loop spans 14 amino acids. V dropped 4 bases and J dropped 8 bases, with 13 bases sitting between them. CDR1 and CDR2 from the germline V gene are KGHDR and SFDVKD. The CDR3 sequence: CATSELRVDGELFF. The CDR3 DNA reads as TGTGCCACCAGTGAGCTAAGAGTGGATGGGGAGCTGTTTTTT.

The chain recombines TRBV5-1 with TRBJ1-1, with D possibly matching TRBD1 (5 bases). The germline V gene has CDR1 SGHRS and CDR2 YFSETQ. The CDR3 loop spans 15 amino acids. V was trimmed by 1 base and J by 6 bases, leaving 16 bases between them. CDR3 residues: CASSLIRAREAEAFF. The DNA for the CDR3 is TGCGCCAGCAGCTTGATCAGGGCGAGGGAGGCTGAAGCTTTCTTT.

This clonotype is a singleton in its sample. Being one base from a much bigger clone, this may be a read error. J is TRBJ2-5 and V is TRBV19, with 8 positions matching TRBD2. Germline V gene data show CDR1 as LNHDA and CDR2 as SQIVND (reference sequence). The CDR3 totals 16 residues. For the CDR3, the DNA is TGTGCCAGTAGTATTTCGCTAGCGGGCCGCCAAGAGGCCCAGTACTTC. It codes for CASSISLAGRQEAQYF.

At least ten counts were recorded for this clonotype. V gene TRBV15 combines with J gene TRBJ2-3, with D perhaps matching TRBD2 (5 bases). Germline V gene data show CDR1 as LNHNV and CDR2 as YYDKDF (reference sequence). Trimming removed 1 base at V and 3 bases at J, with 8 bases between. The CDR3 loop spans 14 amino acids. CDR3 in DNA: TGTGCCACCAGCAGAGGCAGAGGGACAGATACGCAGTATTTT. It translates to CATSRGRGTDTQYF.

With regard to this clonotype: At one of its ends the junction is not consistent with the germline gene, which may arise from a read error. The chain employs TRBV6-2 or TRBV6-3 and TRBJ1-5; no clear D. The length of the CDR3 is 13 residues. CDR1 MNHEY and CDR2 SVGEGT come from the germline V gene. Here the CDR3 reads CARSFGDVQPKHF. The CDR3, as DNA: TGTGCCAGAAGTTTTGGGGATGTTCAGCCCAAGCATTTT.

The rearrangement uses TRBV6-2 or TRBV6-3 and TRBJ2-7; the match to TRBD1 covers 7 bases. With V trimmed by 2 bases and J by 4 bases, 5 bases remained unmatched. CDR1 is MNHEY, CDR2 SVGEGT, per germline. The CDR3 has 14 amino acids. CDR3 amino acids: CASSYGTAYYEQYF. The CDR3 DNA reads as TGTGCCAGCAGTTACGGGACAGCCTATTACGAGCAGTACTTC.

In the case of this clonotype: This may arise from a read error, as a much more abundant clone is one base away. The CDR3 loop reads CASSLCAGREQYF. CDR3 nucleotides: TGTGCCAGCAGTTTATGCGCAGGCAGGGAGCAGTACTTC. The rearrangement joins TRBV12-3 or TRBV12-4 to TRBJ2-7, with D hard to call. Trimming took off 2 bases at V and 7 bases at J, with 12 bases between the two ends. The CDR3 extends over 13 amino acids.

A word on this clonotype: A much larger clone is a single base away; this may be a read error. V gene TRBV3-1 combines with J gene TRBJ2-5, with a tentative D call TRBD1 (5 bases). This CDR3 is built from 16 residues. From germline, CDR1 is LGHDT and CDR2 YNNKEL (reference sequence). This CDR3 reads CASSPVLTAFQEAQYF. The DNA of the CDR3 is TGTGCCAGCAGCCCAGTTCTGACAGCCTTTCAAGAGGCCCAGTACTTC.

This sequence joins TRBV27 and TRBJ1-5; tentatively, D is TRBD1 (5 bases). The CDR3 covers 13 residues. Between the trimmed V and J ends, which lost 2 bases and 5 bases, there was a span of 7 bases. CDR1 is MNHEY and CDR2 is SMNVEV in the germline V gene (reference sequence). In nucleotides, the CDR3 is TGTGCCAGCAGTTTAGGGGGATATCAGCCCCAGCATTTT. Its protein is CASSLGGYQPQHF.

The chain links TRBV20-1 to TRBJ1-2, with 7 bases that match TRBD1. Germline lookup yields CDR1 DFQATT and CDR2 SNEGSKA (reference sequence). The CDR3 contains 12 residues. After removal of 7 bases from V and 4 bases from J, the junction contained 6 bases not matched to a gene. The CDR3 protein is CSGSTGRYGYTF. CDR3 nucleotide sequence: TGCAGTGGTTCGACAGGGCGCTATGGCTACACCTTC.

The sample holds many counts of this clonotype. The J gene is TRBJ2-3, the V gene TRBV11-3; D may be TRBD2 (6 bases). Germline V CDR1 and CDR2: SGHNT, YENEEA. There are 14 residues in the CDR3. V was cut by 8 bases and J by 0 bases, with 12 bases left in between. In DNA, the CDR3 is TGTGCCAGCGTTCGGGAGAGGAGCACAGATACGCAGTATTTT. It codes for CASVRERSTDTQYF.

This clonotype occurred many times. J is TRBJ2-1 and V is TRBV28, with D maybe TRBD1 (5 bases). Trimming removed 10 bases from V and 6 bases from J, with 13 bases in between. The CDR3 consists of 12 residues. Per germline, CDR1 MDHEN and CDR2 SYDVKM. The CDR3 reads CATQDSANEQFF. The CDR3 nucleotides are TGTGCCACCCAAGACAGCGCCAATGAGCAGTTCTTC.

Many counts were recorded for this clonotype. The chain employs TRBV6-1 and TRBJ2-7; TRBD1 is a possible D gene (7 bases). Germline CDR1 MNHNS, CDR2 SASEGT. There are 15 residues in the CDR3. Trimming removed 6 bases at V and 1 base at J, with 16 bases between. The CDR3 region has the DNA TGTGCCAGCAGCGCGGGACAGAAGATTTCCTACGAGCAGTACTTC. Translation: CASSAGQKISYEQYF.

The V call is TRBV15, the J call TRBJ1-2, with a tentative D call TRBD1 (5 bases). Germline CDR1 LNHNV, CDR2 YYDKDF (reference sequence). CDR3 length: 14 residues. Trimming stripped 3 bases from V and 9 bases from J, with 17 bases between. CDR3 coding DNA: TGTGCCACCAGCAGCACTGGGAGGGGTATGAGCTACACCTTC. Translating gives CATSSTGRGMSYTF.

Turning to this clonotype: The germline gene is not matched at one end of the junction; a read error may be the cause. This chain joins TRBV9 and TRBJ2-7; D is perhaps TRBD2 (6 bases). The CDR3 runs to 16 residues. Germline assignment: CDR1 SGDLS and CDR2 YYNGEE. Here the CDR3 DNA reads TGTGTCAGCAGCGATGGGCCAGGGAGGCCTTCCTACGAGCAGTACTTC. It codes for CVSSDGPGRPSYEQYF.